These 23 T cell receptor beta chains originate from one sample sequenced in a study of T cell responses to AZD1222 COVID-19 vaccine. Measured with immunoSEQ multiplex PCR; TCRdb has only the in-frame clones, and not every one. The profile shows 120,000 or so clones, around 90% of them singletons. The sequenced sample was peripheral blood, obtained on day 0 of AZD1222 vaccination. The origin of the receptors is an adult in good health.

The V gene is TRBV5-8, the J gene TRBJ2-2; 7 nucleotides agree with TRBD2. This CDR3 contains 14 residues. The junction had 8 bases not matched to a gene; V was cut back by 6 bases and J by 6 bases. CDR1 and CDR2 (germline): SGHTS, YDEGEE. CDR3 in DNA: TGTGCCAGCACCGCGTACCGGGAGGCCGGGGAGCTGTTTTTT. It is translated as CASTAYREAGELFF.

This clone is a singleton in its sample. The rearrangement uses TRBV13 and TRBJ2-5; D is ambiguous. CDR3 length: 15 amino acids. The V end lost 5 bases, the J end lost 1 base, and 14 bases lay between the germline ends. The germline CDR1 and CDR2 sequences are PRHDT and FYEKMQ (reference sequence). The DNA for the CDR3 is TGTGCCAGCAGCCCCTCACCGTCCCCCCAAGAGACCCAGTACTTC. Protein product: CASSPSPSPQETQYF. The full variable domain, with the rest looked up from reference TRBV13 and TRBJ2-5, is AAGVIQSPRHLIKEKRETATLKCYPIPRHDTVYWYQQGPGQDPQFLISFYEKMQSDKGSIPDRFSAQQFSDYHSELNMSSLELGDSALYFCASSPSPSPQETQYFGPGTRLLVL.

V is TRBV21-1 and J is TRBJ2-7; the table's D call TRBD1 went unverified against the DNA. TRBV21-1 is designated a pseudogene. The CDR3 loop spans 15 amino acids. The CDR3 reads CASTPDPGQQAEQYF. CDR3 coding DNA: TGTGCCAGCACCCCCGACCCGGGACAGCAAGCCGAGCAGTACTTC.

The chain uses TRBV5-4 and TRBJ2-7, with D perhaps TRBD1 (6 bases). Germline V gene data show CDR1 as SGHNT and CDR2 as YYREEE (reference sequence). The V and J ends lost 2 bases and 6 bases respectively, with 12 bases between them. The length of the CDR3 is 13 residues. The CDR3 reads CASSLQDRFEQYF. CDR3 DNA: TGTGCCAGCAGCTTACAAGACAGGTTCGAGCAGTACTTC.

A few counts support this clone. The V and J genes are TRBV7-2 and TRBJ1-2, with D maybe TRBD1 (5 bases). The CDR3 length is 16 residues. V lost 4 bases and J 3 bases, leaving 18 bases between the germline ends. CDR1 is SGHTA, CDR2 FQGNSA, per germline. The CDR3 DNA is TGTGCCAGCAGCTCGTTCCCGAGGGGACGGGACTATGGCTACACCTTC. Translating it yields CASSSFPRGRDYGYTF. The full variable domain, rest sourced from reference TRBV7-2 and TRBJ1-2, is GAGVSQSPSNKVTEKGKDVELRCDPISGHTALYWYRQSLGQGLEFLIYFQGNSAPDKSGLPSDRFSAERTGGSVSTLTIQRTQQEDSAVYLCASSSFPRGRDYGYTFGSGTRLTVV.

The genes are TRBV7-9 and TRBJ2-2; D perhaps matches TRBD1 (5 bases). Trimming cost V 1 base and J 5 bases, with 17 bases left between them. The length of the CDR3 is 17 residues. Germline values: CDR1 SEHNR, CDR2 FQNEAQ (reference sequence). The CDR3 protein is CASSLGWQGQRTGELFF. CDR3 nucleotides: TGTGCCAGCAGCTTAGGTTGGCAGGGTCAACGAACCGGGGAGCTGTTTTTT.

The V call is TRBV15, the J call TRBJ2-1; D is unresolved. The CDR3 covers 17 residues. Germline V CDR1 and CDR2: LNHNV, YYDKDF (reference sequence). V was cut by 0 bases and J by 0 bases, with 12 bases left in between. CDR3 nucleotides: TGTGCCACCAGCAGAGATTTTCGGGTTAGCTCCTACAATGAGCAGTTCTTC. This translates into CATSRDFRVSSYNEQFF.

The genes are TRBV15 and TRBJ1-5, with D tentatively TRBD1 (6 bases). Trimming removed 0 bases from V and 0 bases from J, with 18 bases in between. Germline-derived CDR1 and CDR2 are LNHNV and YYDKDF (reference sequence). This CDR3 contains 19 residues. The CDR3 nucleotides read TGTGCCACCAGCAGAGATTTAACAGGGAGAGACTATAGCAATCAGCCCCAGCATTTT. Protein sequence: CATSRDLTGRDYSNQPQHF.

This rearrangement joins TRBV19 to TRBJ1-5; D not certain. The CDR3 is 16 residues long. CDR1 is LNHDA and CDR2 is SQIVND in the germline V gene (reference sequence). Trimming shortened V by 3 bases and J by 0 bases, and 12 bases separated the two germline ends. In DNA, the CDR3 is TGTGCCAGTAGTATCGGGCAGATTTATAGCAATCAGCCCCAGCATTTT. Amino acids: CASSIGQIYSNQPQHF.

The chain has TRBV9 and TRBJ2-3; no firm D call. CDR1 SGDLS and CDR2 YYNGEE come from the germline V gene. There are 16 residues in the CDR3. V was trimmed by 1 base and J by 7 bases, leaving 19 bases between them. The CDR3 DNA follows: TGTGCCAGCAGCGTAAAGAGGTCCACCGGCCAAAATACGCAGTATTTT. Translation: CASSVKRSTGQNTQYF.

The CDR3 protein is CSAGTGVEQFF. DNA for the CDR3: TGCAGTGCTGGCACCGGAGTTGAGCAGTTCTTC. The rearrangement uses TRBV20-1 and TRBJ2-1; D remains unclear. Trimming removed 5 bases at V and 9 bases at J, with 11 bases between. The germline V gene encodes CDR1 DFQATT and CDR2 SNEGSKA (reference sequence). The CDR3 extends over 11 amino acids.

V usage is TRBV29-1 and J usage is TRBJ2-5; D perhaps matches TRBD2 (6 bases). Germline loops: CDR1 SQVTM, CDR2 ANQGSEA. The CDR3 totals 11 residues. V was pared by 6 bases and J by 3 bases, with 8 bases between. CDR3 protein: CSVGGEETQYF. The CDR3 coding sequence is TGCAGCGTCGGGGGAGAAGAGACCCAGTACTTC.

The chain is built from TRBV7-3 and TRBJ2-2; 13 nucleotides align to TRBD2. The CDR3 extends over 15 amino acids. Germline loops: CDR1 SGHTA, CDR2 FQGTGA. V lost 4 bases to trimming and J lost 8 bases; unmatched junction nucleotides: 4. Here the CDR3 DNA reads TGTGCCAGCAGCTGGACTAGCGGGAGTACTGGGGAGCTGTTTTTT. This encodes CASSWTSGSTGELFF. The complete variable domain, with remaining parts taken from reference TRBV7-3 and TRBJ2-2, reads GAGVSQTPSNKVTEKGKYVELRCDPISGHTALYWYRQSLGQGPEFLIYFQGTGAADDSGLPNDRFFAVRPEGSVSTLKIQRTERGDSAVYLCASSWTSGSTGELFFGEGSRLTVL.

The chain joins TRBV3-1 (or the pseudogene TRBV3-2) to TRBJ2-3; D ambiguous. Deletions cut 4 bases from V and 1 base from J, with 21 bases between. In germline, CDR1 is LGHDT, CDR2 YNNKEL (reference sequence). CDR3 size: 18 residues. CDR3 residues: CASSPDELLSSGTDTQYF. Here the CDR3 DNA reads TGTGCCAGCAGCCCAGATGAACTCTTGTCGTCAGGCACAGATACGCAGTATTTT.

The chain couples TRBV6-2 or TRBV6-3 to TRBJ1-1; no reliable D call. CDR3 length equals 13 residues. CDR1 is MNHEY, CDR2 SVGEGT, per germline. The V end was cut by 4 bases, the J end by 1 base, with 7 bases between. CDR3 nucleotides: TGTGCCAGCAGTTTCTGGGGGAACACTGAAGCTTTCTTT. As protein: CASSFWGNTEAFF.

In DNA, the CDR3 is TGTGCCAGCAGCCGCACCCAGGGACTAGCAGCCTACGAGCAGTACTTC. As protein: CASSRTQGLAAYEQYF. This chain connects TRBV3-1 (or the pseudogene TRBV3-2) to TRBJ2-7; 9 bases align to TRBD2. V shed 4 bases, J shed 2 bases, and the junction held 9 bases outside the gene matches. Germline V gene sequence: CDR1 LGHDT, CDR2 YNNKEL (reference sequence). The CDR3 has 16 residues.

The chain has TRBV3-1 (or the pseudogene TRBV3-2) and TRBJ2-3; D gene uncertain. Germline assignment: CDR1 LGHDT and CDR2 YNNKEL (reference sequence). The CDR3 extends over 14 amino acids. V was shortened by 0 bases and J by 4 bases, with 8 bases between the two germline ends. The CDR3 protein is CASSQDPISDTQYF. The CDR3 DNA follows: TGTGCCAGCAGCCAAGACCCTATCTCAGATACGCAGTATTTT.

This clone was found once. The chain joins TRBV4-1 to TRBJ1-1; weak D call: TRBD1 (6 bases). Germline CDR1 and CDR2: MGHRA and YSYEKL. The CDR3 runs 17 residues. V dropped 2 bases and J dropped 0 bases, with 16 bases sitting between them. DNA of the CDR3: TGCGCCAGCAGCCAACCTACAGGGTCGGGTGTGAACACTGAAGCTTTCTTT. Translating gives CASSQPTGSGVNTEAFF.

This chain uses TRBV7-2 with TRBJ2-7, with 7 bases identical to TRBD1. This CDR3 region has 14 residues. Germline V lookup: CDR1 SGHTA, CDR2 FQGNSA. The J segment lost 0 bases and the V segment lost 6 bases, leaving 5 bases of the junction unmatched. The CDR3 nucleotides are TGTGCCAGCAGACCCTACAGGGGCTCCTACGAGCAGTACTTC. Translated: CASRPYRGSYEQYF.

The chain uses TRBV2 and TRBJ2-1; a weak D match, TRBD2 (6 bases). Trimming cost V 6 bases and J 3 bases, with 15 bases left between them. The CDR3 contains 15 residues. Germline V gene sequence: CDR1 SNHLY, CDR2 FYNNEI. In DNA, the CDR3 is TGTGCCAGCAGGGGGGGAGGACTTCTCTACAATGAGCAGTTCTTC. It yields the protein CASRGGGLLYNEQFF.

The chain uses TRBV7-6 and TRBJ1-1, with a tentative D call TRBD1 (5 bases). The CDR3 extends over 17 amino acids. Germline V gives CDR1 SGHVS, CDR2 FNYEAQ. Trimming took 5 bases from V and 3 from J, leaving 22 bases between them. The CDR3 nucleotides are TGTGCCAGCAGCCCCGGGACGTCGGGTGTAACGGACACTGAAGCTTTCTTT. Encoded protein: CASSPGTSGVTDTEAFF.

The CDR3 is CASSPPGQLSSPLHF. The CDR3 bases are TGTGCCAGCAGCCCGCCGGGACAGTTATCTTCACCCCTCCACTTT. The V and J genes are TRBV3-1 (or the pseudogene TRBV3-2) and TRBJ1-6, with TRBD1 matching 7 bases. Germline CDR1 is LGHDT and CDR2 is YNNKEL (reference sequence). CDR3 length equals 15 residues. The trim removed 4 bases at V and 9 bases at J, leaving 9 bases unmatched.

This clone was found once. The chain is built from TRBV3-1 (or the pseudogene TRBV3-2) and TRBJ2-1; 8 bases fit TRBD1. CDR3 size: 16 residues. V trimming: 3 bases; J trimming: 4 bases; junction bases outside the gene matches: 8. Germline values: CDR1 LGHDT, CDR2 YNNKEL (reference sequence). In DNA, the CDR3 is TGTGCCAGCAGCCAGTTCCGGGACAGGCAGTACAATGAGCAGTTCTTC. Its translation: CASSQFRDRQYNEQFF.